The 11 T cell receptor beta chains given below trace back to one sample, sequenced in a study of T-cell reconstitution after alpha-beta-depleted transplantation in children. Construction of the TCRbeta library involved unique molecular identifiers. TCRdb analysed the PCR reads with MiXCR anew, one entry per CDR3 protein. The sample lists 45,000 to 60,000 distinct CDR3 sequences; under 60% were seen once. The material was peripheral blood, obtained before TCRalphabeta/CD19-depleted stem cell transplant. Every receptor here comes from a boy in the first two years of life with SCID, due to receive a stem cell transplant.

The genes are TRBV5-1 and TRBJ2-5, with D possibly called TRBD1 or TRBD2 (5 bases each). Trimming cost V 4 bases and J 1 base, with 17 bases left between them. Looked up from germline, CDR1 is SGHRS and CDR2 is YFSETQ. This CDR3 region has 16 residues. CDR3 in amino acids: CASSQASSGPQETQYF. The DNA for the CDR3 is TGCGCCAGCAGCCAAGCATCCTCGGGACCCCAAGAGACCCAGTACTTC.

This clonotype has a handful of counts. This rearrangement joins TRBV4-2 to TRBJ1-2, with D hard to call. Trimming stripped 0 bases from V and 0 bases from J, with 11 bases between. The CDR3 totals 16 residues. Germline V gene lookup returns CDR1 LGHNA and CDR2 YNFKEQ. The CDR3 region has the DNA TGTGCCAGCAGCCAAGAGTGGCGGGGATCTAACTATGGCTACACCTTC. Translation: CASSQEWRGSNYGYTF.

This clonotype was counted only a few times. J is TRBJ1-4 and V is TRBV6-1; 8 positions match TRBD1. Germline CDR1 and CDR2: MNHNS and SASEGT. The junction had 10 bases not matched to a gene; V was cut back by 7 bases and J by 6 bases. CDR3 length: 15 amino acids. CDR3 loop: CASTNPGRGHEKLFF. The DNA for the CDR3 is TGTGCCAGCACCAATCCGGGCAGGGGGCATGAAAAACTGTTTTTT.

This clonotype has more than one count but fewer than ten. This chain uses TRBV4-2 with TRBJ2-6; D may be TRBD1 (6 bases). The length of the CDR3 is 17 residues. Trimming left V 0 bases short and J 0 bases short, with 9 bases between. The germline V gene has CDR1 LGHNA and CDR2 YNFKEQ. CDR3 DNA sequence: TGTGCCAGCAGCCAAGACAGGGGACGCTCTGGGGCCAACGTCCTGACTTTC. Its translation: CASSQDRGRSGANVLTF.

This clonotype occurred once. The J gene is TRBJ2-5, the V gene TRBV5-1; 7 bases agree with TRBD1. Germline loops: CDR1 SGHRS, CDR2 YFSETQ. The CDR3 extends over 13 amino acids. The V and J ends lost 4 bases and 2 bases, in that order; junction bases with no gene match: 2. In DNA, the CDR3 is TGCGCCAGCAGCAAGGGACAGCAAGAGACCCAGTACTTC. It encodes CASSKGQQETQYF.

In its sample, this clonotype was seen a few times. This chain uses TRBV29-1 with TRBJ2-7; maybe TRBD1 (6 bases). Germline assignment: CDR1 SQVTM and CDR2 ANQGSEA. The CDR3 runs to 12 residues. V was clipped by 7 bases and J by 4 bases, with 14 bases between them. The CDR3 is CSGQVIGYEQYF. As DNA, the CDR3 is TGCAGCGGACAGGTTATAGGGTACGAGCAGTACTTC.

The chain couples TRBV6-5 to TRBJ2-1, with D possibly matching TRBD2 (5 bases). The CDR3 runs 17 residues. V was pared by 2 bases and J by 0 bases, with 14 bases between. Looked up from germline, CDR1 is MNHEY and CDR2 is SVGAGI. The CDR3 region is CASSYIPGITSYNEQFF. DNA for the CDR3: TGTGCCAGCAGTTACATTCCCGGGATCACCTCCTACAATGAGCAGTTCTTC.

J is TRBJ1-1 and V is TRBV15; D unresolved. This CDR3 is built from 14 residues. V gave up 0 bases and J gave up 1 base, with 6 bases separating them. Germline CDR1 LNHNV, CDR2 YYDKDF (reference sequence). The CDR3 reads CATSRDLQNTEAFF. In DNA, the CDR3 is TGTGCCACCAGCAGAGACCTGCAGAACACTGAAGCTTTCTTT.

This rearrangement joins TRBV5-1 to TRBJ1-2; D might be TRBD1 (6 bases). Trimming cost V 3 bases and J 9 bases, with 12 bases left between them. This CDR3 is 12 amino acids long. Germline lookup yields CDR1 SGHRS and CDR2 YFSETQ. This CDR3 is CASSSNRESYTF. The DNA for the CDR3 is TGCGCCAGCAGCTCAAACAGGGAAAGCTACACCTTC.

This chain joins TRBV6-5 and TRBJ1-2; TRBD1 is a possible D gene (6 bases). The V gene's germline CDR1 is MNHEY and CDR2 SVGAGI. The CDR3 extends over 14 amino acids. Between the trimmed V and J ends, which lost 4 bases and 4 bases, there was a span of 13 bases. CDR3: CASSSGRGAYGYTF. DNA of the CDR3: TGTGCCAGCAGTTCCGGCAGGGGAGCCTATGGCTACACCTTC.

At least ten counts were recorded for this clonotype. This chain links TRBV5-1 with TRBJ2-3; TRBD1 matches at 9 bases. The germline V gene has CDR1 SGHRS and CDR2 YFSETQ. V dropped 5 bases and J dropped 6; count of bases not matched to a gene: 4. This CDR3 spans 13 amino acids. CDR3 bases: TGCGCCAGCAGGGGGACAGGGCTGGATACGCAGTATTTT. Encoded protein: CASRGTGLDTQYF.